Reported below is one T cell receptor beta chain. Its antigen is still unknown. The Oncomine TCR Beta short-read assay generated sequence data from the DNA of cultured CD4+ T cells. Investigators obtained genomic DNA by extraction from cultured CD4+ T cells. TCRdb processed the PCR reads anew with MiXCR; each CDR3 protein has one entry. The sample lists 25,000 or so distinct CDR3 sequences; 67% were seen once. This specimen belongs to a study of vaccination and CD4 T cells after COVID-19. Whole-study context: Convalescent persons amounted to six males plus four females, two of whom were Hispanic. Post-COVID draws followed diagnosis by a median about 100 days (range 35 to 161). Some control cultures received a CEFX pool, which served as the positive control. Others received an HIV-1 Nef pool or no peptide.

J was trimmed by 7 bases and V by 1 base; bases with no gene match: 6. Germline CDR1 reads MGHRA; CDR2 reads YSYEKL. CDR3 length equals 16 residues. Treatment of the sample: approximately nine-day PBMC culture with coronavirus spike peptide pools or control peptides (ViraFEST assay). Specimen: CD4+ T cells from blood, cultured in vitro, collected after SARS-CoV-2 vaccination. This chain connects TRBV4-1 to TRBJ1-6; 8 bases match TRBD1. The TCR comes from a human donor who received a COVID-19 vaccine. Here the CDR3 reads CASSQASRGPNSPLHF. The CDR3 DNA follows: TGCGCCAGCAGCCAAGCGTCCAGGGGGCCGAATTCACCCCTCCACTTT.